The clone carrying this T cell receptor beta chain was counted once. Shortly before study entry, within 2 weeks, exposed participants had met a COVID-19 case. The data belong to a study of blood T cell repertoires in COVID-19. About the study: T cells, B-cell-depleted T cells, or PBMCs provided the cDNA or gDNA that served as material.

Method: immunoSEQ multiplex PCR; TCRdb's copy keeps in-frame clones and lacks some. The sample yields roughly 230,000 clones, 80% to 90% seen once. Germline loops: CDR1 SNHLY, CDR2 FYNNEI. V was pared by 1 base and J by 1 base, with 8 bases between. The CDR3 totals 15 residues. This clonotype was sampled from a woman between 45 and 65 years old who had been exposed to COVID-19. The specimen sequenced was PBMCs or T cells enriched from blood (not recorded which). This chain links TRBV2 with TRBJ1-5; D uncertain. DNA for the CDR3: TGTGCCAGCAGTGAAGACAGTGGCAGCAATCAGCCCCAGCATTTT. Translated: CASSEDSGSNQPQHF.